A single sample is the source of the 15 T cell receptor beta chains below, sequenced in a study of T-cell memory formation after mild COVID-19. TCRdb processed the 5' RACE reads anew with MiXCR; each CDR3 protein has one entry. The sample consists of about 430,000 distinct CDR3 sequences, roughly 17% of them appearing once. Source material: PBMCs or a T cell subset sorted from them (not recorded which). These receptors came from a young man who had mild COVID-19 (a few samples of this study predate the infection). Cell type and time point are not known.

As to this clonotype: A read error may explain this, as a much larger clone is one base away. CDR3 nucleotides: TGTGCCAGAAGCTTGGGGGTATCCAACACTGAAGCTTTCTTT. Translation gives CARSLGVSNTEAFF. The V gene is TRBV7-3, the J gene TRBJ1-1, with D perhaps matching TRBD1 (5 bases). Germline CDR1 and CDR2: SGHTA and FQGTGA. This CDR3 has 14 residues.

This chain links TRBV29-1 with TRBJ2-6; TRBD1 agrees at 8 bases. Germline-derived CDR1 and CDR2 are SQVTM and ANQGSEA. J lost 3 bases, V lost 4 bases, and 17 bases had no gene match. The CDR3 spans 19 residues. CDR3: CSVVSRGGTGGYGANVLTF. In DNA, the CDR3 is TGCAGCGTTGTTAGCAGAGGAGGGACAGGAGGCTATGGGGCCAACGTCCTGACTTTC.

CDR3 coding DNA: TGTGCCAGCAGTTACTCGATAGGGACAGGGAAAAACTATGGCTACACCTTC. It codes for CASSYSIGTGKNYGYTF. V is TRBV6-5 and J is TRBJ1-2, with 9 bases fitting TRBD1. The CDR3 runs 17 residues. Germline V gene lookup returns CDR1 MNHEY and CDR2 SVGAGI. V dropped 0 bases and J dropped 2; count of bases not matched to a gene: 7.

The chain has TRBV12-3 or TRBV12-4 and TRBJ1-2; maybe TRBD1 (5 bases). V was shortened by 4 bases and J by 4 bases, with 10 bases between the two germline ends. The CDR3 extends over 13 amino acids. The CDR3 spells CASSSSGSYGYTF. CDR3 in DNA: TGTGCCAGCAGTTCTTCAGGGTCCTATGGCTACACCTTC.

The V call is TRBV2, the J call TRBJ1-2, with D possibly TRBD1 on 6 matching bases. The germline V gene has CDR1 SNHLY and CDR2 FYNNEI. This CDR3 region has 12 residues. The germline V and J ends were trimmed by 8 bases and 8 bases, with 15 bases remaining between them. The CDR3 protein is CASEGHPSGYTF. The CDR3 nucleotides are TGTGCCAGCGAGGGACATCCCAGCGGCTACACCTTC.

This sequence joins TRBV12-3 or TRBV12-4 and TRBJ2-5; D is unclear. Trimming removed 7 bases from V and 1 base from J, with 16 bases in between. The CDR3 is made up of 15 amino acids. The CDR3 DNA sequence: TGTGCCAGCACCCACGTCCCGGGCGGCCAAGAGACCCAGTACTTC. Its translation: CASTHVPGGQETQYF.

This clonotype has more than one count but fewer than ten. The chain joins TRBV7-9 to TRBJ1-2; 7 bases are shared with TRBD1. V lost 7 bases to trimming and J lost 4 bases; unmatched junction nucleotides: 18. The CDR3 is 17 residues long. Germline lookup yields CDR1 SEHNR and CDR2 FQNEAQ (reference sequence). CDR3 nucleotides: TGTGCCAGCACCCAACGGGGGACAGCTAACGTCTCCTATGGCTACACCTTC. Protein product: CASTQRGTANVSYGYTF.

The chain is built from TRBV27 and TRBJ2-6; either TRBD1 or TRBD2 may supply D (6 bases each). This CDR3 is built from 16 residues. The ends were cut back, 5 bases at V and 0 bases at J, with 11 bases in the middle. CDR1 and CDR2 from the germline V gene are MNHEY and SMNVEV (reference sequence). CDR3 DNA: TGTGCCAGCAGTGGAGGGGGGATCTCTGGGGCCAACGTCCTGACTTTC. It is translated as CASSGGGISGANVLTF.

There are many counts of this clonotype. A junction boundary mismatches the germline segment, possibly from a read error. The DNA of the CDR3 is TGTGCCAGCAGCCAAGGAGGCAATGAGCAGTTCTTC. It is translated as CASSQGGNEQFF. This rearrangement joins TRBV4-1 to TRBJ2-1; the D gene is possibly TRBD2 (5 bases). In germline, CDR1 is MGHRA, CDR2 YSYEKL. This CDR3 has 12 amino acids.

The rearrangement links TRBV19 to TRBJ2-7; 11 nucleotides line up with TRBD1. The germline gives CDR1 LNHDA, CDR2 SQIVND (reference sequence). J was trimmed by 6 bases and V by 3 bases; bases with no gene match: 4. The CDR3 loop spans 14 amino acids. CDR3 protein: CASSIGTGGREQYF. The DNA of the CDR3 is TGTGCCAGTAGTATCGGGACAGGGGGACGCGAGCAGTACTTC.

CDR3 nucleotide sequence: TGTGCCAGCAGCCCCTGGGACATTACGAACACCGGGGAGCTGTTTTTT. It specifies CASSPWDITNTGELFF. J is TRBJ2-2 and V is TRBV7-9, with a possible D match to TRBD1 (6 bases). The CDR3 is 16 amino acids. From germline, CDR1 is SEHNR and CDR2 FQNEAQ (reference sequence). Trimming cost V 5 bases and J 0 bases, with 13 bases left between them. The full variable domain, rest sourced from reference TRBV7-9 and TRBJ2-2, is DTGVSQNPRHKITKRGQNVTFRCDPISEHNRLYWYRQTLGQGPEFLTYFQNEAQLEKSRLLSDRFSAERPKGSFSTLEIQRTEQGDSAMYLCASSPWDITNTGELFFGEGSRLTVL.

The chain recombines TRBV4-3 with TRBJ1-2; 9 positions agree with TRBD1. CDR1 and CDR2 from the germline V gene are LGHNA and YSLEER. With V trimmed by 1 base and J by 4 bases, 4 bases remained unmatched. The CDR3 length is 15 residues. CDR3 DNA: TGCGCCAGCAGCCAAGCAGGACAGGGGCCCTATGGCTACACCTTC. Translated, it gives CASSQAGQGPYGYTF.

A few counts support this clonotype. The V and J genes are TRBV10-2 and TRBJ2-7; no clear D gene. Germline V gives CDR1 WSHSY, CDR2 SAAADI. The CDR3 is 15 residues long. Trimming removed 2 bases from V and 4 bases from J, with 15 bases in between. DNA for the CDR3: TGCGCCAGCAGTGAGGACGCATGGAGCGAATACGAGCAGTACTTC. Its protein product is CASSEDAWSEYEQYF.

Only a few counts were recorded for this clonotype. This sequence joins TRBV29-1 and TRBJ2-3; 9 nucleotides align to TRBD1. Unmatched junction bases numbered 14, after V lost 8 bases and J lost 2 bases. From germline, CDR1 is SQVTM and CDR2 ANQGSEA. CDR3 length equals 16 residues. The CDR3 reads CSIGQGLGGNTDTQYF. Written as DNA, the CDR3 is TGCAGCATTGGACAGGGGCTCGGGGGGAACACAGATACGCAGTATTTT.

The chain carries TRBV2 and TRBJ2-5; weak D call: TRBD2 (6 bases). V lost 4 bases to trimming and J lost 4 bases, with 16 bases between them. Germline CDR1 reads SNHLY; CDR2 reads FYNNEI. The CDR3 extends over 15 amino acids. This CDR3 is CASSANSGTGETQYF. In DNA form, the CDR3 reads TGTGCCAGCAGTGCCAACTCCGGGACTGGAGAGACCCAGTACTTC.